These T cell receptor beta chains were read from a single sample in a study of early T cells in non-severe SARS-CoV-2 infection. TCRdb ran MiXCR on the 5' RACE reads and lists one entry per CDR3 protein. The sample has tens of thousands of distinct CDR3 sequences, about 14% seen once; the top ten hold 3.5% to 5%. Sequenced here: whole blood, sampled at baseline. These TCRs come from an adult who was a healthcare worker with PCR-confirmed SARS-CoV-2 infection or an uninfected control (not recorded which). Both conserved end residues are part of each CDR3. D genes are given only for firm matches. The size entry is marked missing in some rows and otherwise reads once, few, many or a size class.

size: many; D: .; J: TRBJ2-3; V: TRBV12-2; CDR3: CASRLARLLGTDTQYF; DNA: TGTGCAAGTCGCTTAGCGAGGCTACTCGGCACAGATACGCAGTATTTT
size: many; D: TRBD1; J: TRBJ2-4; V: TRBV11-2; CDR3: CASSPGTALAKNIQYF; DNA: TGTGCCAGCAGCCCCGGGACAGCCCTAGCCAAAAACATTCAGTACTTC
size: many; D: TRBD2; J: TRBJ2-1; V: TRBV11-2; CDR3: CASSLTSGTYYNEQFF; DNA: TGTGCCAGCAGCCTCACTAGCGGGACCTACTACAATGAGCAGTTCTTC
size: many; D: .; J: TRBJ2-2; V: TRBV2; CDR3: CASRGQLDGELFF; DNA: TGTGCCAGCAGAGGACAGTTAGACGGGGAGCTGTTTTTT
size: few; D: TRBD2; J: TRBJ2-3; V: TRBV7-3; CDR3: CASSSLAGGPDTQYF; DNA: TGTGCCAGCAGCTCCCTAGCGGGGGGCCCAGATACGCAGTATTTT
size: many; D: .; J: TRBJ2-1; V: TRBV7-7; CDR3: CASSLGKGRGEQFF; DNA: TGTGCCAGCAGCTTAGGGAAGGGACGGGGCGAGCAGTTCTTC
size: many; D: .; J: TRBJ2-1; V: TRBV20-1; CDR3: CSGSERVEQFF; DNA: TGCAGTGGGTCAGAGCGCGTTGAGCAGTTCTTC
size: .; D: TRBD1; J: TRBJ2-1; V: TRBV4-1; CDR3: CASSQDRTGTGNEQFF; DNA: TGCGCCAGCAGCCAAGATCGGACAGGGACGGGTAATGAGCAGTTCTTC
size: few; D: .; J: TRBJ2-2; V: TRBV4-2; CDR3: CASSQETAGGTNTGELFF; DNA: TGTGCCAGCAGCCAAGAAACAGCGGGCGGTACGAACACCGGGGAGCTGTTTTTT
size: .; D: TRBD2; J: TRBJ2-7; V: TRBV9; CDR3: CASSVGGSLLEQYF; DNA: TGTGCCAGCAGCGTAGGCGGGAGCTTGTTGGAGCAGTACTTC
size: few; D: .; J: TRBJ1-3; V: TRBV28; CDR3: CASDTGNTIYF; DNA: TGTGCCAGCGACACTGGAAACACCATATATTTT
size: .; D: .; J: TRBJ2-3; V: TRBV21-1; CDR3: CASSKAEEGVGDTQYF; DNA: TGTGCCAGCAGCAAAGCGGAGGAGGGAGTGGGAGATACGCAGTATTTT
size: few; D: .; J: TRBJ2-1; V: TRBV2; CDR3: CASSEADYNEQFF; DNA: TGTGCCAGCAGTGAAGCCGACTACAATGAGCAGTTCTTC
size: .; D: TRBD2; J: TRBJ2-7; V: TRBV20-1; CDR3: CSARPTTSGYEQYF; DNA: TGCAGTGCTAGACCCACGACTAGCGGATACGAGCAGTACTTC
size: .; D: .; J: TRBJ2-3; V: TRBV5-1; CDR3: CASSSQLNTQYF; DNA: TGCGCCAGCAGCTCCCAGTTAAATACGCAGTATTTT
size: many; D: .; J: TRBJ2-1; V: TRBV5-4; CDR3: CASSAGLWDLREDEQFF; DNA: TGTGCCAGCAGCGCCGGTCTGTGGGACTTAAGGGAGGATGAGCAGTTCTTC
size: few; D: .; J: TRBJ1-4; V: TRBV7-9; CDR3: CASSPRTTATNEKLFF; DNA: TGTGCCAGCAGCCCCAGGACCACTGCAACTAATGAAAAACTGTTTTTT
size: .; D: TRBD2; J: TRBJ2-4; V: TRBV7-2; CDR3: CASSRGLEDIQYF; DNA: TGTGCCAGCAGCCGAGGACTAGAAGACATTCAGTACTTC
size: many; D: TRBD1; J: TRBJ2-1; V: TRBV28; CDR3: CASSFHDRGLEQFF; DNA: TGTGCCAGCAGTTTCCACGACAGGGGGCTCGAGCAGTTCTTC
size: few; D: TRBD1; J: TRBJ2-7; V: TRBV6-6; CDR3: CASSYSSQGAGEQYF; DNA: TGTGCCAGCAGTTACTCTTCCCAGGGGGCGGGTGAGCAGTACTTC